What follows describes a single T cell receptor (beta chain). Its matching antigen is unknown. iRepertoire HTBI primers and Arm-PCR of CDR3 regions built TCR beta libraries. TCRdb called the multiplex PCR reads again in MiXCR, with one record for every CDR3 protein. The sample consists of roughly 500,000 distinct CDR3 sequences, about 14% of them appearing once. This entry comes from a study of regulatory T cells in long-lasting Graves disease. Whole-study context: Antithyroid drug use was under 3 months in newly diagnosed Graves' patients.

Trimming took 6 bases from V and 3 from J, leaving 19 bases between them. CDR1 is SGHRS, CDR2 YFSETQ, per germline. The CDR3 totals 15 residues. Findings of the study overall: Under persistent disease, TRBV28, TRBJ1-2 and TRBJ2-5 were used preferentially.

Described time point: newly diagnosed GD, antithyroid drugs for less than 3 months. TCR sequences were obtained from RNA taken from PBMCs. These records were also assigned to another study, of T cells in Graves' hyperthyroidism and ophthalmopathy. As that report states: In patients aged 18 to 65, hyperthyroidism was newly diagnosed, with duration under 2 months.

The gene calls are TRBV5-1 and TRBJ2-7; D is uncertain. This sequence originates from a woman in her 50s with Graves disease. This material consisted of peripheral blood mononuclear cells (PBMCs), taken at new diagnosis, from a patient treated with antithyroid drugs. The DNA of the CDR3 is TGCGCCAGCACCACCACTTCTGGTCGAATCTACGAGCAGTACTTC. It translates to CASTTTSGRIYEQYF.